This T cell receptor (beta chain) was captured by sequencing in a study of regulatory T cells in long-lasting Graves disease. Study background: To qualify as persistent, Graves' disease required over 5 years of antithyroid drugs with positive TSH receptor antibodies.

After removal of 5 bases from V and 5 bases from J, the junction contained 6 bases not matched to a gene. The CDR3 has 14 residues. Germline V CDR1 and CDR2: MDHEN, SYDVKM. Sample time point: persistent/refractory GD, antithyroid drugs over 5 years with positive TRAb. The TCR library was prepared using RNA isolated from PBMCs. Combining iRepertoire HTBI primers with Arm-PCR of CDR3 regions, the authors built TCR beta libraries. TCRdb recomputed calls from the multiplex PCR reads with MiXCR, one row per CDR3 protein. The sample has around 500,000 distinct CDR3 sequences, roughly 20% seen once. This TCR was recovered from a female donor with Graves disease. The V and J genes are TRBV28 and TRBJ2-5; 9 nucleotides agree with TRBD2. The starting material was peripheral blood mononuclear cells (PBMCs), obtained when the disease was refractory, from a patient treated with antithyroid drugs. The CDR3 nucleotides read TGTGCCAGCAGTGCGGGAGGGTCGATGGAGACCCAGTACTTC. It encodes CASSAGGSMETQYF.